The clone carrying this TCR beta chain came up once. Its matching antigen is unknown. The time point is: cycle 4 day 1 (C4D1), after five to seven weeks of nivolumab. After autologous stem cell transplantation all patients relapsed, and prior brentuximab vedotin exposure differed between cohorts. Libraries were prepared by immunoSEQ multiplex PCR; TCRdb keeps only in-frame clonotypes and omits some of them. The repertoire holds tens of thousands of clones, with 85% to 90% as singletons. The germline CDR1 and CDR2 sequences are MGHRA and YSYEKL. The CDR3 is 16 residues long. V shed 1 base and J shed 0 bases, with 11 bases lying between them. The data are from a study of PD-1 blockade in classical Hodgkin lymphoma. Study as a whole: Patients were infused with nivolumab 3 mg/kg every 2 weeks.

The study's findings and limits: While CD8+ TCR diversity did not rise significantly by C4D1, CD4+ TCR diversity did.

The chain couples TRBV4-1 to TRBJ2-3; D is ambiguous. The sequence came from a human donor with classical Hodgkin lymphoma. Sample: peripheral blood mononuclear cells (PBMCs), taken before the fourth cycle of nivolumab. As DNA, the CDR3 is TGCGCCAGCAGCCAAGCCAATCTAGTAAGCACAGATACGCAGTATTTT. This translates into CASSQANLVSTDTQYF.